This note documents a single T cell receptor beta chain sequence. This CDR3 has 17 residues. J lost 3 bases, V lost 4 bases, and 13 bases had no gene match. The germline gives CDR1 SGHAT, CDR2 FQNNGV. The sample originates from a study of T cell responses to AZD1222 COVID-19 vaccine. Produced via immunoSEQ multiplex PCR; TCRdb's table is partial and in-frame only. The table includes approximately 120,000 clones, about 89% detected once. This receptor was taken from an adult who received the AZD1222 COVID-19 vaccine. The specimen was peripheral blood, collected 28 days after the second AZD1222 dose. J is TRBJ2-3 and V is TRBV11-2; the match to TRBD2 covers 7 bases. CDR3 coding DNA: TGTGCCAGCAGCTCTAACCAGAGGGGCGGGAGAACAGATACGCAGTATTTT. This gives the protein CASSSNQRGGRTDTQYF.